Described below is a single T cell receptor (beta chain) sequence and its context. There are a few counts of this clonotype. Its antigen remains undetermined. Qualities for individual bases were not recorded, and no much larger clone is one base off. These data come from a study of vaccination and CD4 T cells after COVID-19 (dated by TCRdb to 2022 to 2024). For the wider study: Convalescent patients had a positive SARS-CoV-2 result on nasal swab PCR, and of these patients, nine had mild disease and one had severe disease. Overlapping spike peptide pools from SARS-CoV-2 and from the common cold coronaviruses HCoV-NL63, HCoV-OC43 and HCoV-229E were used as culture stimuli. Six males and four females were included in the convalescent cohort, with two Hispanic individuals, seven Caucasians, two Asians and one multiracial person represented. Post-COVID blood samples were collected from convalescent patients a median of roughly 100 days after diagnosis, with a range of about 35 to 170 days. Post-vaccine blood samples were taken a median of 72 days after the second vaccine dose, with a range of roughly 13 to 250 days. As controls, cultures received a CEFX viral epitope pool (the positive control), an HIV-1 Nef peptide pool (the negative control), or no peptide at all. Two doses of either the Pfizer-BioNTech BNT162b2 vaccine (n=8) or the Moderna mRNA-1273 vaccine (n=2) were administered to participants. In approximately ten COVID-19 convalescent patients and a handful of infection-naive healthy vaccine recipients, the spike-specific CD4+ TCR repertoire before mRNA vaccination was compared with the repertoire after mRNA vaccination.

The germline V gene yields SGHTA for CDR1 and FQGTGA for CDR2. V gives up 0 bases and J gives up 4 bases, and the segment between their germline ends measures 6 bases. The CDR3 measures 13 amino acids from cysteine to phenylalanine. Only CDR3 DNA is held: 39 bases, read in frame from base 1. Points the paper makes about the study in general: Among the post-vaccine SARS-CoV-2-reactive clones in convalescent patients, a median approximately 90% showed up only after vaccination, which suggests vaccine-specific priming. The number of convalescent patients in the study was relatively small, and the study did not examine early timepoints following natural infection. In convalescent patients, nearly all vaccine-specific clones (304 of 307) were found to be mono-reactive for SARS-CoV-2 spike rather than cross-reactive with common cold coronaviruses. The median number of SARS-CoV-2-reactive clonotypes rose from 21 after infection to roughly 40 after vaccination, but the change was not significant.

Receptors were amplified or captured by PCR. DNA from cultured CD4+ T cells underwent TCR sequencing with the Oncomine TCR Beta short-read assay at the Johns Hopkins FTIC core. The QIAamp micro DNA kit was used to extract genomic DNA from the cultured CD4+ T cells. The Oncomine TCR Beta libraries from cultured CD4+ T cells were pooled using unique dual indexes and then sequenced on an Illumina iSeq 100. The original methods were these. Non-productive sequences were filtered out, and CDR3s that did not start with C, did not end with F or W, or were shorter than 7 amino acids were discarded. Antigen-specific clonotypes were identified using the MANAFEST web application through comparison of peptide-stimulated wells with reference and other culture wells. Positive clones required FDR below 0.05, an odds ratio above 5, and productive frequency above 0.1% in at least two of three replicate wells. A clonotype counted as cross-reactive if it showed significant expansion both in the SARS-CoV-2 spike wells and in at least one common cold coronavirus spike condition. Levenshtein distances (stringdist) and unrooted phylogenetic trees (ape) in R version 3.6.1 were used to assess CDR3 homology. Using fastp at Q25 and MiXCR, TCRdb reprocessed the public reads and kept productive beta chains. Rows with one shared CDR3 protein collapse into an entry with the most common genes and DNA. In this record, the V and J calls reflect TCRdb's handling and not the investigators' own analysis. The sample records 14,000 to 15,000 distinct CDR3 sequences, roughly half of which are singletons. The ten largest make up roughly a quarter of the sample.

According to the study, the label for this sample's treatment or condition signals: approximately 10-day PBMC culture with coronavirus spike peptide pools or control peptides (ViraFEST assay). To expand antigen-specific T cells with peptide pools and then pick out the expanded clonotypes through TCR sequencing, the study relied on the ViraFEST assay. The convalescent patients' positive SARS-CoV-2 PCR tests fell between March and December 2020, which was before the Alpha, Beta and Delta variants emerged in the United States. Two million PBMCs per well were cultured in IMDM with roughly 5.2% human AB serum and roughly 10 IU/ml IL-2, plus 10 ug/ml peptide pools. Half of the culture medium was replaced with fresh IL-2-containing medium on days 3 and 7. CD4+ T cells were isolated after around 11 days of culture through negative selection using the EasySep CD4+ T cell isolation kit. Ficoll-Paque Plus gradient centrifugation was used to isolate PBMCs from whole blood, and the isolated PBMCs were then either used fresh or cryopreserved at -140C. Culture conditions were generally each tested in triplicate wells.

The rearranged segments are TRBV7-3 and TRBJ2-5; a weak D assignment points to TRBD1 (6 bases agree). Sequencing was performed on cultured CD4+ T cells from blood, taken after SARS-CoV-2 vaccination. This clonotype originated in a human donor with COVID-19. The DNA sequence is as follows: TGTGCCAGCAGCTTAACAGGGGGAGAGACCCAGTACTTC. Its translation reads: CASSLTGGETQYF. Full variable domain (CDR3 extended with the reference TRBV7-3 and TRBJ2-5 proteins): GAGVSQTPSNKVTEKGKYVELRCDPISGHTALYWYRQSLGQGPEFLIYFQGTGAADDSGLPNDRFFAVRPEGSVSTLKIQRTERGDSAVYLCASSLTGGETQYFGPGTRLLVL.